A selection of T cell receptor beta chains follows, all from one sample in a study of CD8+ T cells in alopecia areata. The table came from immunoSEQ multiplex PCR; TCRdb's copy has only in-frame clones and leaves some out. Among about 110,000 clones listed, less than 60% were seen once. Sequencing used CD4+ T cells sorted from blood, obtained at week 24, from a patient treated with tofacitinib. Every receptor here comes from a human donor with alopecia areata. Each CDR3 is given with its conserved first and last residue. D genes are given only for firm matches. A clone size is listed for some rows: how often the clone was seen (once, few, many), or a class if it is expanded.

V,J,D,size,DNA,CDR3
TRBV29-1,TRBJ1-1,TRBD1,NA,TGCAGCGTTGTCCTACAGGGGGCAAACACTGAAGCTTTCTTT,CSVVLQGANTEAFF
TRBV11-3,TRBJ2-7,NA,NA,TGTGCCAGCGCGCGGGGTCTGAACTACGAGCAGTACTTC,CASARGLNYEQYF
TRBV30,TRBJ2-3,TRBD1,NA,TGTGCCTGGAGCCGACAGGGATTCACAGATACGCAGTATTTT,CAWSRQGFTDTQYF
TRBV7-2,TRBJ1-4,NA,NA,TGTGCCAGCAGCTTAGGTTTGGAAAAACTGTTTTTT,CASSLGLEKLFF
TRBV5-1,TRBJ2-3,NA,NA,TGCGCCAGCAGCAGTTCTAGCACAGATACGCAGTATTTT,CASSSSSTDTQYF
TRBV11-2,TRBJ1-1,NA,NA,TGTGCCAGCAGCCCCCAAATGGGGAACATGAACACTGAAGCTTTCTTT,CASSPQMGNMNTEAFF
TRBV4-1,TRBJ1-5,NA,NA,TGCGCCAGCAGCCAAGAAGGGGCGGGCAGTCGAAGTAATCAGCCCCAGCATTTT,CASSQEGAGSRSNQPQHF
TRBV29-1,TRBJ2-2,NA,NA,TGCAGCGTTCCCATAGACAACACCGGGGAGCTGTTTTTT,CSVPIDNTGELFF
TRBV15,TRBJ2-7,NA,NA,TGTGCCACCGGCCGGGACAACAACTACGAGCAGTACTTC,CATGRDNNYEQYF
TRBV19,TRBJ1-5,NA,NA,TGTGCCAGTAGAGTATCGAACCGGCCGACAGATCAGCCCCAGCATTTT,CASRVSNRPTDQPQHF
TRBV23-1,TRBJ2-7,NA,few,TGCGCCAGCAGTCACGGAAGCGCCTACGAGCAGTACTTC,CASSHGSAYEQYF